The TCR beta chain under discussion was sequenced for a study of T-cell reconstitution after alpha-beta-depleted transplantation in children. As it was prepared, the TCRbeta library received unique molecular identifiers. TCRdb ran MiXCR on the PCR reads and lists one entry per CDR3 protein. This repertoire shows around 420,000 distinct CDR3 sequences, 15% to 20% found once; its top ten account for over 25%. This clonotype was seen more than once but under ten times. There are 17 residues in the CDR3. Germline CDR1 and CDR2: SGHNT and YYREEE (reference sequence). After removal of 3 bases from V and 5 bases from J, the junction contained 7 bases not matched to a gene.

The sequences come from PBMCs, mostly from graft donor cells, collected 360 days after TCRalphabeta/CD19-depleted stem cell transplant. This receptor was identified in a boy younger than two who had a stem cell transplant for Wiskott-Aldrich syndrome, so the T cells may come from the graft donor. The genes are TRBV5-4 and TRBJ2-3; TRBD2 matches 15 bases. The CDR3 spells CASSSGLAGGPRDTQYF. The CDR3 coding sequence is TGTGCCAGCAGCTCCGGACTAGCGGGAGGGCCTAGAGATACGCAGTATTTT.